This note documents a single TCR beta chain sequence. The record originates from a study of OX40 agonist ivuxolimab in advanced cancers. Study-wide background: The group had a mean age of about 60 years, ranged from about 20 to 79, and was 82.7% male.

Germline CDR1 and CDR2: SGHTA and FQGTGA. Unmatched junction bases numbered 13, after V lost 10 bases and J lost 4 bases. This CDR3 is 15 amino acids long. TCRdb keeps only in-frame clones here, not all; method: immunoSEQ multiplex PCR. The data show some 100,000 clones, around nine tenths seen once. Sequenced material: CD4+ or CD8+ T cells sorted from blood, taken in a trial of the OX40 agonist ivuxolimab. The V gene is TRBV7-3, the J gene TRBJ2-7, with 10 bases lining up with TRBD1. The source of this sequence is an adult with an advanced solid tumor such as melanoma, head and neck, liver or kidney cancer. CDR3 in amino acids: CATFRRQGARYEQYV. The CDR3 DNA follows: TGTGCCACCTTTAGAAGACAGGGGGCAAGATACGAGCAGTACGTC.